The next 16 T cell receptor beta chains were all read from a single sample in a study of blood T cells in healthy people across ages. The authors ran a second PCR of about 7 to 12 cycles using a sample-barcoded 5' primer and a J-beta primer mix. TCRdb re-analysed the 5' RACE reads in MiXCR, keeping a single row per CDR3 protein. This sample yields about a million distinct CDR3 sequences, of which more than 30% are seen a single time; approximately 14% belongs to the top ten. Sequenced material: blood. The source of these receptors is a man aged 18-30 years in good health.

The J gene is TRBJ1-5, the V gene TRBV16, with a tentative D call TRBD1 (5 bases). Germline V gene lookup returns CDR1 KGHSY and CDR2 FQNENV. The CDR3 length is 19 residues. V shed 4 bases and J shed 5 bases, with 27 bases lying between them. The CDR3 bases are TGTGCCAGCAGCCCACGACGCCAGAACGGGACGGTGGGGGATCAGCCCCAGCATTTT. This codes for CASSPRRQNGTVGDQPQHF.

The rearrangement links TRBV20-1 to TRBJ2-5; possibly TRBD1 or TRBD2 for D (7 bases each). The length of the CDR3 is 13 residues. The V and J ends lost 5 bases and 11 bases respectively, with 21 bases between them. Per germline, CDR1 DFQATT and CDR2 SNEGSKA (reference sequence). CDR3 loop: CSAPRGGDNEQYF. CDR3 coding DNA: TGCAGTGCTCCCAGGGGGGGGGACAATGAGCAGTACTTC.

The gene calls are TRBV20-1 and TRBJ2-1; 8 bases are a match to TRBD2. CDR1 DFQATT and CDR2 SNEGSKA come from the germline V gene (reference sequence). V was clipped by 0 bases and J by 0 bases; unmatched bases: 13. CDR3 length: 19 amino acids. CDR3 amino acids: CSARDVGAGGLSSYNEQFF. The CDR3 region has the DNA TGCAGTGCTAGAGATGTCGGCGCGGGGGGCCTGAGCTCCTACAATGAGCAGTTCTTC.

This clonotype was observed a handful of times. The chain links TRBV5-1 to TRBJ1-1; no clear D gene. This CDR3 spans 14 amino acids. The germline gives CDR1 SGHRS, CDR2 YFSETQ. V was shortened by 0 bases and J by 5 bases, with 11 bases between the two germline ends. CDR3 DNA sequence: TGCGCCAGCAGCTTGGATGGCTTCTCAACTGAAGCTTTCTTT. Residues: CASSLDGFSTEAFF. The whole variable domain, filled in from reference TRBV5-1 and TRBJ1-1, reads KAGVTQTPRYLIKTRGQQVTLSCSPISGHRSVSWYQQTPGQGLQFLFEYFSETQRNKGNFPGRFSGRQFSNSRSEMNVSTLELGDSALYLCASSLDGFSTEAFFGQGTRLTVV.

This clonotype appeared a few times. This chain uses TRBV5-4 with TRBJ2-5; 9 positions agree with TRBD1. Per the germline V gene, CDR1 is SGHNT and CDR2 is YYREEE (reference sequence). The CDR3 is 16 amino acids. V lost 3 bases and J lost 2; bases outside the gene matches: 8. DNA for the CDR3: TGTGCCAGCAGCTCACCGGGACAGGGAATACAAGAGACCCAGTACTTC. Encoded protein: CASSSPGQGIQETQYF.

The CDR3 DNA is TGTGCCATCAGTGAGTCCACGGACTCCGAAAAACTGTTTTTT. Amino acids: CAISESTDSEKLFF. V gene TRBV10-3 combines with J gene TRBJ1-4; no firm D call. This CDR3 is built from 14 residues. Germline assignment: CDR1 ENHRY and CDR2 SYGVKD. V lost 0 bases to trimming and J lost 8 bases, with 10 bases between them.

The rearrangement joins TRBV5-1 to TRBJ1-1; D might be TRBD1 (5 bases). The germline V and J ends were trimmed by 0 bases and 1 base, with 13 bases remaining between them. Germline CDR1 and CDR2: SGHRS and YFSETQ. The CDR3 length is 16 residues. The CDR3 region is CASSLVGVGTNTEAFF. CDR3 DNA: TGCGCCAGCAGCTTGGTCGGGGTTGGGACGAACACTGAAGCTTTCTTT. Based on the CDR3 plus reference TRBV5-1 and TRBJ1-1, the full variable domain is KAGVTQTPRYLIKTRGQQVTLSCSPISGHRSVSWYQQTPGQGLQFLFEYFSETQRNKGNFPGRFSGRQFSNSRSEMNVSTLELGDSALYLCASSLVGVGTNTEAFFGQGTRLTVV.

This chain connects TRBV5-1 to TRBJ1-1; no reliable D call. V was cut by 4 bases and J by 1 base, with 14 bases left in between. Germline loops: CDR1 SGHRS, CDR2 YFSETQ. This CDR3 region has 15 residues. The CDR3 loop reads CASSPQVAANTEAFF. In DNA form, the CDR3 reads TGCGCCAGCAGCCCTCAGGTGGCGGCGAACACTGAAGCTTTCTTT.

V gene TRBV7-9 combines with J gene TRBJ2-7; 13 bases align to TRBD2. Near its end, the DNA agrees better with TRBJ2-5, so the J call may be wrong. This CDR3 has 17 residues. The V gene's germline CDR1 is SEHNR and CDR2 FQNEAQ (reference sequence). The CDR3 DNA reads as TGTGCCAGCAGCTTAGGGACTAGCGGGAGTTTCCAAGAGACCCAGTACTTC. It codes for CASSLGTSGSFQETQYF.

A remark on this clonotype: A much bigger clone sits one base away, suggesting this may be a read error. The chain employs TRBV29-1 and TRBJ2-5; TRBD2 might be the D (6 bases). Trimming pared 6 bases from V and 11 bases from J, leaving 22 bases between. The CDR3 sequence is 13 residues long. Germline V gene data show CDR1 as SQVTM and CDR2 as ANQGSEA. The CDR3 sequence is CSVRDSVYNEQYF. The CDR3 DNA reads TGCAGCGTACGGGACTCCGTATACAATGAGCAGTACTTC.

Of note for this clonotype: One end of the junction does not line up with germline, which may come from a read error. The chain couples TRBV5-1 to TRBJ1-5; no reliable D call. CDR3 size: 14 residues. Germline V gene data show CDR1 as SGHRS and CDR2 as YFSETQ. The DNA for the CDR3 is TGCGCCAGCAGCTCGGACGGCGTCAATCCGCCCCAGCATTTT. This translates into CASSSDGVNPPQHF. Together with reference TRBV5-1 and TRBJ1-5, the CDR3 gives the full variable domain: KAGVTQTPRYLIKTRGQQVTLSCSPISGHRSVSWYQQTPGQGLQFLFEYFSETQRNKGNFPGRFSGRQFSNSRSEMNVSTLELGDSALYLCASSSDGVNPPQHFGDGTRLSIL.

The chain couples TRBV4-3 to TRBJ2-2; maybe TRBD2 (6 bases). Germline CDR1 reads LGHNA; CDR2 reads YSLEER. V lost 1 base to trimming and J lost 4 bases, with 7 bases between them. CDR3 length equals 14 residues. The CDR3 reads CASSQVGGTGELFF. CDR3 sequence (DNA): TGCGCCAGCAGCCAAGTCGGGGGCACCGGGGAGCTGTTTTTT.

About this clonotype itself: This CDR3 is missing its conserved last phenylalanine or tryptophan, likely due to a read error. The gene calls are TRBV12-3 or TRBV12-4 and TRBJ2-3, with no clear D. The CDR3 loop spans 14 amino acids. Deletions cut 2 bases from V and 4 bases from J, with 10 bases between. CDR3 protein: CASSLRASADTQYS. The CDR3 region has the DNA TGTGCCAGCAGTTTAAGGGCGAGCGCAGATACGCAGTATTCT.

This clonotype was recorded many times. CDR3 sequence reads: CSARAAGTGELLSYGYTF. The CDR3 nucleotides read TGCAGTGCTAGAGCGGCGGGGACAGGGGAGTTGTTAAGCTATGGCTACACCTTC. The chain recombines TRBV20-1 with TRBJ1-2, with 10 nucleotides matching TRBD1. The J segment lost 4 bases and the V segment lost 1 base, leaving 15 bases of the junction unmatched. This CDR3 region has 18 residues. CDR1 is DFQATT and CDR2 is SNEGSKA in the germline V gene (reference sequence).

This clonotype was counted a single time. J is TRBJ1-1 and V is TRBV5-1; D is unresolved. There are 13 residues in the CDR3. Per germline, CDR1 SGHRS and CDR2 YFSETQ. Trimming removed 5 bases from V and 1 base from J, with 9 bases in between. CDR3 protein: CASRSGRNTEAFF. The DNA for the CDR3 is TGCGCCAGCAGATCTGGACGGAACACTGAAGCTTTCTTT.

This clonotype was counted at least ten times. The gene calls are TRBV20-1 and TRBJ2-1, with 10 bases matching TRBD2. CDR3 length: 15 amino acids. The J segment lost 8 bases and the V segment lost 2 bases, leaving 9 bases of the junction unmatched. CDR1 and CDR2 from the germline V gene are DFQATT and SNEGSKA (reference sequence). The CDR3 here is CSARISGGARYEQFF. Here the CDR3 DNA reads TGCAGTGCTAGAATAAGCGGGGGGGCTAGGTATGAGCAGTTCTTC.